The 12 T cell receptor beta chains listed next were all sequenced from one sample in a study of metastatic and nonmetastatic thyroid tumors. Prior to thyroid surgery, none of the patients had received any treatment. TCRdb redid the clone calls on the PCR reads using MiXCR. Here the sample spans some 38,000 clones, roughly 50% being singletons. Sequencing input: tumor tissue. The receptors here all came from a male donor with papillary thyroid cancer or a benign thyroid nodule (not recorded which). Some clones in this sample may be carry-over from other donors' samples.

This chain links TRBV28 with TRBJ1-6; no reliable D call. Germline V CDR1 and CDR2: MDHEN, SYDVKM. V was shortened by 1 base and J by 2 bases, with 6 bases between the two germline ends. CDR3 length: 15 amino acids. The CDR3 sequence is CASSLYGAYNSPLHF. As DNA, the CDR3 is TGTGCCAGCAGTTTATATGGGGCCTATAATTCACCCCTCCACTTT.

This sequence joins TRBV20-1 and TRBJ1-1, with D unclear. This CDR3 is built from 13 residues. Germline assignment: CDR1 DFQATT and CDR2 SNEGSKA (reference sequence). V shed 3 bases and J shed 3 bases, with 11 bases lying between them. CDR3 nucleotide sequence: TGCAGTGCTAGTGGTCAGTTAGACACTGAAGCTTTCTTT. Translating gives CSASGQLDTEAFF.

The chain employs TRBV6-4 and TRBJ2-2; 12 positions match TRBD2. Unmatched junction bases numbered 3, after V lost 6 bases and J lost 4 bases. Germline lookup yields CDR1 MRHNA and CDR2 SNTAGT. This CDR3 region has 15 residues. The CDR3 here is CASSPLAGGTGELFF. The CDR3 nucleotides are TGTGCCAGCAGCCCACTAGCGGGAGGCACCGGGGAGCTGTTTTTT.

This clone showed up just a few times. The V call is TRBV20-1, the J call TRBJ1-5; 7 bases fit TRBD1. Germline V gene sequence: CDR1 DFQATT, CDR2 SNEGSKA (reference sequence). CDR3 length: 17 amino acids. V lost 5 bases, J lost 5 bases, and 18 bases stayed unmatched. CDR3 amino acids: CSAQLGPGQDTYQPQHF. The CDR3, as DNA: TGCAGTGCTCAACTGGGGCCTGGACAGGACACGTATCAGCCCCAGCATTTT.

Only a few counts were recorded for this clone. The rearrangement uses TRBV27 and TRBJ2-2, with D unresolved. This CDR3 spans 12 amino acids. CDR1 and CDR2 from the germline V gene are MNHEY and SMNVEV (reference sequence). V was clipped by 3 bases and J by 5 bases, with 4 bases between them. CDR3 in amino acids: CASSLRTGELFF. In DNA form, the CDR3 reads TGTGCCAGCAGTTTGAGGACCGGGGAGCTGTTTTTT.

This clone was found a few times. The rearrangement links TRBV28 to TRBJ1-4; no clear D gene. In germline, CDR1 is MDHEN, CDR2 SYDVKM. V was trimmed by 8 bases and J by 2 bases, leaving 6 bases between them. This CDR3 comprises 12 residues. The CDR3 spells CASQSTNEKLFF. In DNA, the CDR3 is TGTGCCAGCCAGAGTACTAATGAAAAACTGTTTTTT.

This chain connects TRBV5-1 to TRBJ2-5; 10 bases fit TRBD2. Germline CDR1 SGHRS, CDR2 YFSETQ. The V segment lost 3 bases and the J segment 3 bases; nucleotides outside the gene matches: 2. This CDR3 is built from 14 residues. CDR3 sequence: CASSSGLAEETQYF. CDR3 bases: TGCGCCAGCAGCTCCGGACTAGCGGAAGAGACCCAGTACTTC.

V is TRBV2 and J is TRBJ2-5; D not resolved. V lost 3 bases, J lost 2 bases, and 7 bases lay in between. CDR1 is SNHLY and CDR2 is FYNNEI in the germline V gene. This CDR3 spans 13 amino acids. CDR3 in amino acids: CASSDGQQETQYF. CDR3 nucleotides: TGTGCCAGCAGTGATGGTCAGCAAGAGACCCAGTACTTC.

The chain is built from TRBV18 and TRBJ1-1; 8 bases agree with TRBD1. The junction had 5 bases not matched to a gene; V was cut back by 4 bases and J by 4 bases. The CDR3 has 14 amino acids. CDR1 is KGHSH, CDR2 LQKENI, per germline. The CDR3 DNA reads TGTGCCAGCTCACGAGTTACAGGGGGCACTGAAGCTTTCTTT. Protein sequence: CASSRVTGGTEAFF.

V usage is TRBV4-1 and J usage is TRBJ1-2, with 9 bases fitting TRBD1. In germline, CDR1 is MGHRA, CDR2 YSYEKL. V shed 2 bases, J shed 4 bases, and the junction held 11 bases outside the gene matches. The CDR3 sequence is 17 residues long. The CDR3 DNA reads TGCGCCAGCAGCCAACTCCCGGGACAGGGAATCGGCTATGGCTACACCTTC. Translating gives CASSQLPGQGIGYGYTF.

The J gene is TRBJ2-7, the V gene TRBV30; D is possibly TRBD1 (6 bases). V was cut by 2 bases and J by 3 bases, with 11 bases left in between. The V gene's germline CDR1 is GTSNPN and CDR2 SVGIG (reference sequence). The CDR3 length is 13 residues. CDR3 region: CAWSPGHNYEQYF. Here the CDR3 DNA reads TGTGCCTGGAGTCCGGGACACAACTACGAGCAGTACTTC.

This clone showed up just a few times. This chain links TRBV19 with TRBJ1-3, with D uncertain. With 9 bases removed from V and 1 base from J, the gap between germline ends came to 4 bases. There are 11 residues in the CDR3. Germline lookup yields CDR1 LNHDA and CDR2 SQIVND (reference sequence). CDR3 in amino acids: CARTSGNTIYF. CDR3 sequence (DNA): TGTGCCAGGACTTCTGGAAACACCATATATTTT.